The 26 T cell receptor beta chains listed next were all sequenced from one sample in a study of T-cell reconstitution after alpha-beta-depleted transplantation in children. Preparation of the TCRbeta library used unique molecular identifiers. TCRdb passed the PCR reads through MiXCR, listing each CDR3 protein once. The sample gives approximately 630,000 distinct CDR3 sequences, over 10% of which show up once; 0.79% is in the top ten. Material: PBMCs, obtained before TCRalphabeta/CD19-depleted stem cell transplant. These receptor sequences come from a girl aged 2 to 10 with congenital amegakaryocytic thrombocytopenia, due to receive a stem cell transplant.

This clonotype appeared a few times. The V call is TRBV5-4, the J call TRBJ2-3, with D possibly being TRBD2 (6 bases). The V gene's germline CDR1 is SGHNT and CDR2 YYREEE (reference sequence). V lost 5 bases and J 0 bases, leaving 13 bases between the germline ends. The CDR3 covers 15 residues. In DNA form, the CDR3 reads TGTGCCAGCAGGCCGGGAGCTTCTAGCACAGATACGCAGTATTTT. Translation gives CASRPGASSTDTQYF.

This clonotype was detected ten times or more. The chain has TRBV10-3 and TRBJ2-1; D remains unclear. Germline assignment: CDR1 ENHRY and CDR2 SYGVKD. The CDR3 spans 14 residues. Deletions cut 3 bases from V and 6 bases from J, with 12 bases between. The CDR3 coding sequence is TGTGCCATCAGTGATATCGGGCTACTCAATGAGCAGTTCTTC. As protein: CAISDIGLLNEQFF.

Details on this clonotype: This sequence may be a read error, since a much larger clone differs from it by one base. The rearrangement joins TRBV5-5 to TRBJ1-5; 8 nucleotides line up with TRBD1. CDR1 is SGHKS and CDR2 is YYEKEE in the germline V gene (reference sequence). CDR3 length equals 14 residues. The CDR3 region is CPSSLGQGKRAQHF. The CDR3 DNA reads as TGTCCCAGCAGCTTAGGACAGGGAAAGAGGGCCCAGCATTTT.

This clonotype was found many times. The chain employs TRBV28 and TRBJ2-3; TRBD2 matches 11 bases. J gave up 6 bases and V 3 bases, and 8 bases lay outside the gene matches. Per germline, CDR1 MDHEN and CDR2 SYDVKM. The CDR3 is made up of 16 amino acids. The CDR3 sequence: CASSFRPGLAEDTQYF. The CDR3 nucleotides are TGTGCCAGCAGTTTCCGTCCGGGACTAGCGGAGGATACGCAGTATTTT.

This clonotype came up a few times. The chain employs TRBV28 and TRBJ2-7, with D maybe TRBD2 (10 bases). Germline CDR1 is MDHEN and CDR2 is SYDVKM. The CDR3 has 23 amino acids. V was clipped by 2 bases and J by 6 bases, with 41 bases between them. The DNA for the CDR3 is TGTGCCAGCAGTTTAAGGCGGACAGGGGAATCCTTTCTAGCGGGAGTTCACAGGGGCGAGCAGTACTTC. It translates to CASSLRRTGESFLAGVHRGEQYF. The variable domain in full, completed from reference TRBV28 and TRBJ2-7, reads DVKVTQSSRYLVKRTGEKVFLECVQDMDHENMFWYRQDPGLGLRLIYFSYDVKMKEKGDIPEGYSVSREKKERFSLILESASTNQTSMYLCASSLRRTGESFLAGVHRGEQYFGPGTRLTVT.

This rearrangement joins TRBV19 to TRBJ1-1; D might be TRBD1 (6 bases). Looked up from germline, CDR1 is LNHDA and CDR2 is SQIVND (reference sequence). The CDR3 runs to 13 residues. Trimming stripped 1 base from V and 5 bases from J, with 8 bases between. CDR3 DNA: TGTGCCAGTAGTATAGTAAGGGGGACTGAAGCTTTCTTT. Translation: CASSIVRGTEAFF.

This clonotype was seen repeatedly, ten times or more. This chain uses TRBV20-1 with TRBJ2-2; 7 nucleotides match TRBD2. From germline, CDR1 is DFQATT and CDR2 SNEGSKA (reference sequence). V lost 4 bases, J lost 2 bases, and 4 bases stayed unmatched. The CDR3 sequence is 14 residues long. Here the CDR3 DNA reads TGCAGTGCTACAACGGGAGGCAACACCGGGGAGCTGTTTTTT. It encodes CSATTGGNTGELFF.

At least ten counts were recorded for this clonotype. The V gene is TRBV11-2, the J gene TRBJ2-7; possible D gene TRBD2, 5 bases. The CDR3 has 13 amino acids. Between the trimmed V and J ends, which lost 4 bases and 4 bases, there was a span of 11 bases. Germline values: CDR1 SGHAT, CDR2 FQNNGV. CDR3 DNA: TGTGCCAGCAGCTCGTCCTCGGGGTACGAGCAGTACTTC. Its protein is CASSSSSGYEQYF.

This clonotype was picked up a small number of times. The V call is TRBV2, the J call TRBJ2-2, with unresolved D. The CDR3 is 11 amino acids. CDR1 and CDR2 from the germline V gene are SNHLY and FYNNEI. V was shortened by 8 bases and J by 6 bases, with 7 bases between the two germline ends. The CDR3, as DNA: TGTGCCAGCCGGAAAGCCGGGGAGCTGTTTTTT. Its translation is CASRKAGELFF.

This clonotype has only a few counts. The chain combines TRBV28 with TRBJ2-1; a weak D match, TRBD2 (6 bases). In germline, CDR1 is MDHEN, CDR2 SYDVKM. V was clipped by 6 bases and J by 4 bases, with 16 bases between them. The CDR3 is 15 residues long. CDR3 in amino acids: CASSLGLPPYNEQFF. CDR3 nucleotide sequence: TGTGCCAGCAGCCTCGGACTACCTCCTTACAATGAGCAGTTCTTC.

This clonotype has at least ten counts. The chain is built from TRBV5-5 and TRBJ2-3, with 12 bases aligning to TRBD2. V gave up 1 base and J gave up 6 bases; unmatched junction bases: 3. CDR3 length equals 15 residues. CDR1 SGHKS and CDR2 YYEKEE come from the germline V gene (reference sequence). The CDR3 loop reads CASSLWLAGGDTQYF. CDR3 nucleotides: TGTGCCAGCAGCTTGTGGCTAGCGGGAGGGGATACGCAGTATTTT.

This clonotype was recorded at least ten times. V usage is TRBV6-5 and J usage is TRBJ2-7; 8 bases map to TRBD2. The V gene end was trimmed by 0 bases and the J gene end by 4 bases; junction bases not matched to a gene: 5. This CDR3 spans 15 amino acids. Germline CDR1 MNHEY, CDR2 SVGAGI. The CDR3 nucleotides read TGTGCCAGCAGTTACTCTCGGGAGGGGGGTTACGAGCAGTACTTC. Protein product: CASSYSREGGYEQYF.

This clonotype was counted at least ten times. As DNA, the CDR3 is TGTGCCAGCAACCTAGGAAGCTCCTACAATGAGCAGTTCTTC. It yields the protein CASNLGSSYNEQFF. This chain links TRBV12-3 or TRBV12-4 with TRBJ2-1; D unclear. V was cut by 7 bases and J by 0 bases, with 10 bases left in between. There are 14 residues in the CDR3.

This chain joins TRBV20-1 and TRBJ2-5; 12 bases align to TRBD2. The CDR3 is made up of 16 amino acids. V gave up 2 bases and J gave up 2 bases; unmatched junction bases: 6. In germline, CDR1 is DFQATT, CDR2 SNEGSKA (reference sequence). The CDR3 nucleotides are TGCAGTGCTAGACGTCTAGCGGGAGGGGATCAAGAGACCCAGTACTTC. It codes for CSARRLAGGDQETQYF.

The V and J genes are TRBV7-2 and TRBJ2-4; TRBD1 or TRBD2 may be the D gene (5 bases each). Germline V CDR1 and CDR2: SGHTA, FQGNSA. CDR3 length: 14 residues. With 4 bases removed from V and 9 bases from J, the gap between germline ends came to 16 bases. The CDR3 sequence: CASSSPWSGRIQYF. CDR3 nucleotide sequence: TGTGCCAGCAGCTCACCTTGGTCGGGGCGCATTCAGTACTTC.

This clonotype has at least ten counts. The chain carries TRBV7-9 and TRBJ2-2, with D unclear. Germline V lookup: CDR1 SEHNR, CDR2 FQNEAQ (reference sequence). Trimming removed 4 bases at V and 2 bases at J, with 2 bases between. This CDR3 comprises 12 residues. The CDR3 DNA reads TGTGCCAGCAGCTCTAACACCGGGGAGCTGTTTTTT. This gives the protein CASSSNTGELFF.

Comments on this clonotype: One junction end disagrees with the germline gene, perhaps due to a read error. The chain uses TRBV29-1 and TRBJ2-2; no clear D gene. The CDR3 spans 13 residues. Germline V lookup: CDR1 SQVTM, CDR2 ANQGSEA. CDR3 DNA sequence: TGCGGCGTTGTTTCGTGGACCACCGGGGAGCTGTTTTTT. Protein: CGVVSWTTGELFF.

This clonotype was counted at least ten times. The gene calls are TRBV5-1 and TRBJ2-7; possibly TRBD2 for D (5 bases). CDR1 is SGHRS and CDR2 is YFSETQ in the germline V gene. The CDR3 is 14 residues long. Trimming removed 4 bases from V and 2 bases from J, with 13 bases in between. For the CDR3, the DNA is TGCGCCAGCAGCCCTCGGACTCGAACCTACGAGCAGTACTTC. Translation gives CASSPRTRTYEQYF.

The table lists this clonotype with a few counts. CDR3: CAISARDTEIVGGANVLTF. The CDR3 bases are TGTGCCATCAGTGCACGGGACACGGAGATCGTAGGTGGGGCCAACGTCCTGACTTTC. The chain carries TRBV10-3 and TRBJ2-6; weak D call: TRBD1 (6 bases). Deletions cut 4 bases from V and 3 bases from J, with 22 bases between. Germline CDR1 is ENHRY and CDR2 is SYGVKD. CDR3 length: 19 residues.

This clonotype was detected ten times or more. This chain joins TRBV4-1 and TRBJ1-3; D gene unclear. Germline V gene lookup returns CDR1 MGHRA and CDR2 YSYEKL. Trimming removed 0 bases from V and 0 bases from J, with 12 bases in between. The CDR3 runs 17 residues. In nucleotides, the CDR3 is TGCGCCAGCAGCCAAGATGGCACGTCTAACTCTGGAAACACCATATATTTT. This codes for CASSQDGTSNSGNTIYF.

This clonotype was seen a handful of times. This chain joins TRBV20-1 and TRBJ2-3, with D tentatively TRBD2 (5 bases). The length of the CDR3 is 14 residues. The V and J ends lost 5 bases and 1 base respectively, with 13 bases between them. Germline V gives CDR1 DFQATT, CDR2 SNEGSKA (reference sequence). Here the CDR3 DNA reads TGCAGTGCTGTTCCGGTGGAGGGCACAGATACGCAGTATTTT. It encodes CSAVPVEGTDTQYF.

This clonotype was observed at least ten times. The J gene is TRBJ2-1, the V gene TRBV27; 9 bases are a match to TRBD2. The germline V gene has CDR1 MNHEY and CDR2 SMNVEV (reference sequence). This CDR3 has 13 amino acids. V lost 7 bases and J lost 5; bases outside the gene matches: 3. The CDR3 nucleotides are TGTGCCAGCACCAGACTAGCGGACAATGAGCAGTTCTTC. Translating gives CASTRLADNEQFF.

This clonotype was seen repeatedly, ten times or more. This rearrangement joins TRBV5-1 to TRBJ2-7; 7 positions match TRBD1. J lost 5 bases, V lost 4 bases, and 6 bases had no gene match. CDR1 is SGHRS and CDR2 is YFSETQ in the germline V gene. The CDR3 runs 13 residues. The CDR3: CASSIRDSHEQYF. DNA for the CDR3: TGCGCCAGCAGCATACGGGACAGCCACGAGCAGTACTTC. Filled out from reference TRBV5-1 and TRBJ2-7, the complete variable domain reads KAGVTQTPRYLIKTRGQQVTLSCSPISGHRSVSWYQQTPGQGLQFLFEYFSETQRNKGNFPGRFSGRQFSNSRSEMNVSTLELGDSALYLCASSIRDSHEQYFGPGTRLTVT.

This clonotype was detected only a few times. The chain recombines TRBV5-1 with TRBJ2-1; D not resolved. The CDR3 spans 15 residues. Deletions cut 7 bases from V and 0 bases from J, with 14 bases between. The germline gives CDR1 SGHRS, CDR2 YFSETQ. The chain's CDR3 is CASYFDIGSYNEQFF. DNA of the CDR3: TGCGCCAGCTACTTTGACATCGGCTCCTACAATGAGCAGTTCTTC.

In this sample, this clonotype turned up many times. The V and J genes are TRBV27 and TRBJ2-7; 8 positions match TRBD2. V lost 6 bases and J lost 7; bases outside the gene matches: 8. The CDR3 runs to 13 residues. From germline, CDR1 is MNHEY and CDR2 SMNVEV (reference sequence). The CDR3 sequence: CASRPAGVWEQYF. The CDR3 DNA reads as TGTGCCAGCAGGCCAGCGGGAGTTTGGGAGCAGTACTTC.

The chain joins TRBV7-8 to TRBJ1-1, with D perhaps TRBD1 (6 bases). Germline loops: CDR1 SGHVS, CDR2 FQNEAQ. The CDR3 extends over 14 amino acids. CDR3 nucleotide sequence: TGTGTCGTTTCGAGGGGGATGGTGAACACTGAAGCTTTCTTT. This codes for CVVSRGMVNTEAFF. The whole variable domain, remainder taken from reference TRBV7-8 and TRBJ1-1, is GAGVSQSPRYKVAKRGQDVALRCDPISGHVSLFWYQQALGQGPEFLTYFQNEAQLDKSGLPSDRFFAERPEGSVSTLKIQRTQQEDSAVYLCVVSRGMVNTEAFFGQGTRLTVV.